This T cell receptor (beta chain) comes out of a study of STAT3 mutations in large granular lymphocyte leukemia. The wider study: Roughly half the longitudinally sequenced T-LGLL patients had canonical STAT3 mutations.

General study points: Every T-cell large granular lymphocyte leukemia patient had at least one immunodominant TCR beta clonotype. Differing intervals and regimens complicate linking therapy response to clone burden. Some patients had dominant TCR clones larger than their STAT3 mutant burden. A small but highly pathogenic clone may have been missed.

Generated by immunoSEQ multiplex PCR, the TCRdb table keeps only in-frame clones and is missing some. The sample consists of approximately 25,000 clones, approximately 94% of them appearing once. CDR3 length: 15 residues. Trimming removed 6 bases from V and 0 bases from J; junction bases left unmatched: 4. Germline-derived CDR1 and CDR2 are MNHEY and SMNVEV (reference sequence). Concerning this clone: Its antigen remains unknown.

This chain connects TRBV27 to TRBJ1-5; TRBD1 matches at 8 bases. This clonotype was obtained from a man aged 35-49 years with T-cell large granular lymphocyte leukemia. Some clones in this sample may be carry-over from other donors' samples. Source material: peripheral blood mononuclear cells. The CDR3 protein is CASSTGGDSNQPQHF. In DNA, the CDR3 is TGTGCCAGCAGCACAGGGGGTGATAGCAATCAGCCCCAGCATTTT.